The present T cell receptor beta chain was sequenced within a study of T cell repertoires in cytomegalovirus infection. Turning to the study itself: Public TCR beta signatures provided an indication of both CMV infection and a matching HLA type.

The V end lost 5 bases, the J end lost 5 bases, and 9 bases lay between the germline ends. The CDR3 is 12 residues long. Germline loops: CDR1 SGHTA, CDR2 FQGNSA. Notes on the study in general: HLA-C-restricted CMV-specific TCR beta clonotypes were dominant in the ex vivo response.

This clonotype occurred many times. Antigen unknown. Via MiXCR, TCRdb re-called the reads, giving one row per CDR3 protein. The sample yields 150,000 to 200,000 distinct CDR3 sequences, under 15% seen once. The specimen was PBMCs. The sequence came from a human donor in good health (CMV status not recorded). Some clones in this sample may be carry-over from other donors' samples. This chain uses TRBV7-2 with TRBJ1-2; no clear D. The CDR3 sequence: CASSKGEYGYTF. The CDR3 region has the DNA TGTGCCAGCAGCAAGGGAGAATATGGCTACACCTTC.